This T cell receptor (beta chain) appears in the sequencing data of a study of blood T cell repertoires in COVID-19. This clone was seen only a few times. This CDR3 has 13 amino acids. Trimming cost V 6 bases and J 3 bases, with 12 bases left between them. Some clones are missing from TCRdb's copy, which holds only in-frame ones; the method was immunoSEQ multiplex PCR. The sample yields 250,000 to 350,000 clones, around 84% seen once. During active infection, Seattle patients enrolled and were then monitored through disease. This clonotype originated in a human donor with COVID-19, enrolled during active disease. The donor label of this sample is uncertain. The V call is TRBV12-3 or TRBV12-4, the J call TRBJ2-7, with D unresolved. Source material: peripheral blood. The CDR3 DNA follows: TGTGCCAGCAGATCCTCTAACAGCTACGAGCAGTACTTC. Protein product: CASRSSNSYEQYF.